This T cell receptor (beta chain) was sequenced during a study of T cells after yellow fever vaccination. Broader study findings: Once the booster was given, most primary-vaccination clones reappeared, at just over 95% for CD4 and over 70% for CD8. When the response was secondary, it was weaker but reached its peak faster, day 5 versus 15.

On this clonotype: Antigen unknown.

Via MiXCR, TCRdb re-called the 5' RACE reads, giving one row per CDR3 protein. The sample records about 310,000 distinct CDR3 sequences, around 3.6% being singletons. This CDR3 comprises 13 residues. With 6 bases removed from V and 2 bases from J, the gap between germline ends came to 10 bases. CDR1 and CDR2 from the germline V gene are SGDLS and YYNGEE. The rearrangement uses TRBV9 and TRBJ2-3; tentative D call: TRBD2 (5 bases). The TCR originated in a man aged 18 to 29 who received the YFV17D yellow fever vaccine. Sequenced material: PBMCs, taken on the day of the yellow fever booster vaccination. The CDR3 bases are TGTGCCAGCACGGTCGGGGACACAGATACGCAGTATTTT. It yields the protein CASTVGDTDTQYF.